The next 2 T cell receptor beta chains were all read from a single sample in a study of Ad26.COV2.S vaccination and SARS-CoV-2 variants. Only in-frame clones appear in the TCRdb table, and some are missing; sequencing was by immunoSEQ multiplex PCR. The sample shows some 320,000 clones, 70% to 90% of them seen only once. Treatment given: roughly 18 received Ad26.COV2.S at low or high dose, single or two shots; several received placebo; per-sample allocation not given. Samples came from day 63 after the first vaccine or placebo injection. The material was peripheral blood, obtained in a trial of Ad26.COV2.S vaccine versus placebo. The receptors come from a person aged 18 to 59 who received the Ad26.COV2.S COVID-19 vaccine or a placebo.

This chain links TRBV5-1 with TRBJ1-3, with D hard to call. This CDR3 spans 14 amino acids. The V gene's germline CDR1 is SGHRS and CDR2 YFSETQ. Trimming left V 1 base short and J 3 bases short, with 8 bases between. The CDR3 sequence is CASSLNGDGNTIYF. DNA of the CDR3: TGCGCCAGCAGCTTGAACGGAGATGGAAACACCATATATTTT.

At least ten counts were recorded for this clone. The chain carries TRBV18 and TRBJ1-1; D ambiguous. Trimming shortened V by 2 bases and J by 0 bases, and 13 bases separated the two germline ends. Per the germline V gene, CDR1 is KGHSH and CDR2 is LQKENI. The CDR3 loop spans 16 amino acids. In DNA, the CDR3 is TGTGCCAGCTCACCAGCTCTTCGATCCTTGAACACTGAAGCTTTCTTT. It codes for CASSPALRSLNTEAFF.